This T cell receptor (beta chain) was found in a study of neurological immune-mediated disorders. Study-wide results and limits: The greatest TCR clonal expansion appeared in HTLV-1-associated myelopathy and the smallest, falling below healthy controls, in multiple sclerosis.

The CDR3 is 13 residues long. With V trimmed by 6 bases and J by 3 bases, 5 bases remained unmatched. Germline V gene lookup returns CDR1 GTSNPN and CDR2 SVGIG (reference sequence). To note about this clonotype: Antigen specificity is unknown.

5'RACE employing 10-nucleotide random UMIs yielded the cDNA. One entry per CDR3 protein, called by TCRdb with MiXCR from the 5' RACE reads. The data hold tens of thousands of distinct CDR3 sequences, with roughly 10% observed a single time. The chain carries TRBV30 and TRBJ1-1, with 9 bases that match TRBD1. This TCR derives from a woman aged 60-75 years with HTLV-1-associated myelopathy (HAM/TSP). Input material: PBMCs. The CDR3 is CACNDRGDTEAFF. The CDR3 nucleotides read TGTGCCTGCAACGACAGGGGGGACACTGAAGCTTTCTTT.